The source of this T cell receptor (beta chain) is a study of blood T cells in healthy people across ages. Healthy Caucasians from Russia aged about 6 to 100 served as donors. Samples had at least 6.5 million PBMCs isolated from them. The length of the CDR3 is 14 residues. Trimming removed 4 bases at V and 10 bases at J, with 17 bases between. Germline assignment: CDR1 SGHTA and CDR2 FQGNSA. It was with a sample-barcoded 5' primer and a J-beta primer mix that a second PCR of roughly 7 to 12 cycles was run. From the 5' RACE reads, TCRdb called clonotypes with MiXCR, one entry per CDR3 protein. The sample has 780,000 or so distinct CDR3 sequences; roughly 25% are singletons. The sample was also reused in another study, on T cells of mothers and their children. Per that paper: Each child contributed roughly 3 million TCR beta CDR3 reads, while each mother contributed over 9.5 million.

This rearrangement joins TRBV7-2 to TRBJ2-1; D gene unclear. The sequenced sample consisted of blood. The clonotype was recovered from a boy aged 5 to 17 in good health. The CDR3 region is CASSWSRLVEEQFF. As DNA, the CDR3 is TGTGCCAGCAGCTGGTCCCGGTTAGTCGAAGAGCAGTTCTTC.